These T cell receptor beta chains were read from a single sample in a study of blood T cells in healthy people across ages. In TCRdb, the 5' RACE reads were re-called with MiXCR into one record per CDR3 protein. The data show about 970,000 distinct CDR3 sequences, roughly 51% seen once. Sample: blood. All receptors derive from a woman in her sixties in good health. Both conserved end residues are part of each CDR3. The D gene is left open where the match is weak.

CDR3aa | d_gene | j_gene | v_gene
CASSLVQGMNGYTF | . | TRBJ1-2 | TRBV7-2
CASSFDGGNSPLHF | . | TRBJ1-6 | TRBV7-9
CSAMPQLAGEDTQYF | TRBD2 | TRBJ2-3 | TRBV20-1
CSVAATGSYEQYF | . | TRBJ2-7 | TRBV29-1
CASSHREEDTQYF | . | TRBJ2-3 | TRBV3-1
CASSRQQGALAGANVLTF | TRBD1 | TRBJ2-6 | TRBV7-3
CASSLVGDSPLHF | . | TRBJ1-6 | TRBV7-9
CGSSLEGGDTYTDTQYF | . | TRBJ2-3 | TRBV5-4
CAMGTSGLGSYNEQFF | TRBD2 | TRBJ2-1 | TRBV10-3
CSVVPTRNEQFF | . | TRBJ2-1 | TRBV29-1
CASGPTGTFYEQYF | . | TRBJ2-7 | TRBV12-3/TRBV12-4
CSVQTSETGELFF | TRBD2 | TRBJ2-2 | TRBV29-1
CASSQERAAGGLKEKLFF | . | TRBJ1-4 | TRBV4-2
CASRRPAGGMSEQYF | TRBD2 | . | TRBV6-5
CASRNHTGFSYEQYF | . | TRBJ2-7 | TRBV7-9
CASSPAAGLGYNEQFF | TRBD2 | TRBJ2-1 | TRBV13
CASSSAWPQETQYF | . | TRBJ2-5 | TRBV6-2/TRBV6-3
CSARLGSTNYGYTF | . | TRBJ1-2 | TRBV20-1
CASSRRGQGSVGELFF | TRBD1 | TRBJ2-2 | TRBV4-2
CASSSHRGHRYNEQFF | . | TRBJ2-1 | TRBV7-2
CSVVTGGTNTGELFF | TRBD1 | TRBJ2-2 | TRBV29-1
CASSGSGGNIQYF | TRBD1 | . | TRBV2
CASSQQNRNEKLFF | . | TRBJ1-4 | TRBV18
CASSWGFNQPQHF | . | TRBJ1-5 | TRBV27
CASSETSGTLHF | . | TRBJ1-6 | TRBV7-9
CAIQGGPYEQYF | TRBD1 | . | TRBV28
CASRRTATYQANYGYTF | . | TRBJ1-2 | TRBV7-9
CSASGSEFYEQYF | . | TRBJ2-7 | TRBV20-1